A selection of T cell receptor beta chains follows, all from one sample in a study of T-cell reconstitution after alpha-beta-depleted transplantation in children. In TCRdb, the PCR reads were re-called with MiXCR into one record per CDR3 protein. The sample shows 800,000 to 1,000,000 distinct CDR3 sequences, roughly 31% of them seen only once. The material sequenced was PBMCs, mostly from graft donor cells, taken 360 days after TCRalphabeta/CD19-depleted stem cell transplant. The origin of the receptors is a boy younger than two who had a stem cell transplant for SCID, so the T cells may come from the graft donor. Each CDR3 is given with its conserved first and last residue. The D gene is left open where the match is weak. For some rows the clone size is stated as once, few or many, or as a class when expanded; others skip it.

abundance	j_gene	v_gene	d_gene	CDR3aa	CDR3nt
few	TRBJ2-3	TRBV5-1	.	CASSHTTDTQYF	TGCGCCAGCAGTCATACCACAGATACGCAGTATTTT
few	TRBJ1-1	TRBV7-8	.	CASSPRLRDTEAFF	TGTGCCAGCAGCCCGCGTTTAAGGGACACTGAAGCTTTCTTT
.	TRBJ1-3	TRBV7-9	TRBD1	CASSSTGLGNTIYF	TGTGCCAGCAGCTCGACAGGGCTCGGAAACACCATATATTTT
few	TRBJ2-2	TRBV10-1	.	CASREQQGTGELFF	TGCGCCAGCAGGGAACAACAGGGTACCGGGGAGCTGTTTTTT
.	TRBJ2-5	TRBV12-3/TRBV12-4	.	CASSFKGGAWQETQYF	TGTGCCAGCAGTTTTAAGGGGGGTGCTTGGCAAGAGACCCAGTACTTC
.	TRBJ2-3	TRBV20-1	.	CSARDRRGTPDTQYF	TGCAGTGCTAGAGATAGGAGGGGGACCCCAGATACGCAGTATTTT
.	TRBJ2-1	TRBV19	TRBD2	CASSPGRGVVNEQFF	TGTGCCAGTAGCCCGGGGAGGGGCGTCGTAAATGAGCAGTTCTTC
few	TRBJ2-2	TRBV5-1	.	CASRGREINTGELFF	TGCGCCAGCCGGGGCAGAGAAATAAACACCGGGGAGCTGTTTTTT
few	TRBJ2-2	TRBV12-3/TRBV12-4	.	CASRSQTGNTGELFF	TGTGCCAGCAGGTCTCAGACAGGGAACACCGGGGAGCTGTTTTTT
few	TRBJ2-1	TRBV5-6	.	CASSRPGGHNEQFF	TGTGCCAGCAGCCGCCCTGGGGGCCACAATGAGCAGTTCTTC
few	TRBJ2-1	TRBV20-1	.	CSARAPLGSYNEQFF	TGCAGTGCTAGAGCTCCCCTGGGGTCCTACAATGAGCAGTTCTTC
.	TRBJ2-2	TRBV7-8	TRBD1	CASSLRPPGTGNTGELFF	TGTGCCAGCAGCTTGCGGCCCCCCGGGACAGGAAACACCGGGGAGCTGTTTTTT
few	TRBJ1-5	TRBV19	.	CASSIPSSVNQPQHF	TGTGCCAGTAGTATACCGTCTTCCGTCAATCAGCCCCAGCATTTT
few	TRBJ2-3	TRBV25-1	.	CASSEGQSTDTQYF	TGTGCCAGCAGTGAGGGTCAGTCCACAGATACGCAGTATTTT
many	TRBJ1-5	TRBV12-3/TRBV12-4	.	CASSLHSNQPQHF	TGTGCCAGCTCACTACATAGCAATCAGCCCCAGCATTTT
few	TRBJ2-3	TRBV9	.	CASSAVSVPTDTQYF	TGTGCCAGCAGCGCGGTGTCCGTCCCCACAGATACGCAGTATTTT
many	TRBJ2-1	TRBV6-5	TRBD1	CASMYRGRAYNEQFF	TGTGCCAGCATGTACAGGGGGCGGGCCTACAATGAGCAGTTCTTC
.	TRBJ2-6	TRBV4-2	.	CASSPEETIPFSGANVLTF	TGTGCCAGCAGCCCTGAAGAGACTATCCCTTTCTCTGGGGCCAACGTCCTGACTTTC
once	TRBJ1-1	TRBV28	.	CASSTLAEYTEAFF	TGTGCCAGCAGTACCTTGGCCGAGTATACTGAAGCTTTCTTT
.	TRBJ2-3	TRBV7-2	.	CASSLDREAADTQYF	TGTGCCAGCAGCTTAGACAGGGAAGCAGCAGATACGCAGTATTTT
few	TRBJ1-1	TRBV6-1	TRBD1	CASRRLRDSTEAFF	TGTGCCAGCAGACGCCTCCGGGACAGCACTGAAGCTTTCTTT
few	TRBJ2-1	TRBV7-9	TRBD2	CASSFAGGYSNEQFF	TGTGCCAGCAGCTTCGCCGGGGGGTATAGCAATGAGCAGTTCTTC
.	TRBJ2-1	TRBV12-3/TRBV12-4	TRBD1	CASSLFVGQGHNEQFF	TGTGCCAGCAGTTTATTTGTGGGACAGGGCCACAATGAGCAGTTCTTC
few	TRBJ1-1	TRBV3-1	.	CASSWPGQKTEAFF	TGTGCCAGCAGCTGGCCCGGACAGAAAACTGAAGCTTTCTTT
.	TRBJ2-1	TRBV21-1	.	CASCAQLWGGGANEQFF	.
.	TRBJ1-4	TRBV7-8	TRBD1	CASSSRDRGRKATNEKLFF	TGTGCCAGCAGCTCTAGGGACAGGGGGCGGAAGGCAACTAATGAAAAACTGTTTTTT
.	TRBJ1-5	TRBV7-9	.	CASSFQGLDNQPQHF	TGTGCCAGCAGCTTCCAGGGACTTGACAATCAGCCCCAGCATTTT
few	TRBJ2-7	TRBV6-1	TRBD1	CASSTGANYEQYF	TGTGCCAGCAGTACAGGGGCGAACTACGAGCAGTACTTC
.	TRBJ2-2	TRBV27	TRBD2	CATAWTSSTGELFF	TGTGCCACCGCCTGGACTAGTTCCACCGGGGAGCTGTTTTTT
many	TRBJ2-1	TRBV7-2	.	CASSLAQGRGTWDNEQFF	TGTGCCAGCAGCTTAGCCCAGGGGAGGGGAACTTGGGACAATGAGCAGTTCTTC
many	TRBJ2-2	TRBV5-1	.	CASSLVELSTGELFF	TGCGCCAGCAGCTTGGTGGAACTAAGCACCGGGGAGCTGTTTTTT
.	TRBJ1-1	TRBV11-2	.	CASSLSMERGVGFTEAFF	TGTGCCAGCAGCTTATCAATGGAGAGGGGAGTGGGGTTTACTGAAGCTTTCTTT
.	TRBJ2-1	TRBV11-3	.	CASSLDASPPYNEQFF	TGTGCCAGCAGCTTAGATGCTAGCCCCCCCTACAATGAGCAGTTCTTC
few	TRBJ1-2	TRBV20-1	.	CSASHRLERTF	TGCAGTGCTAGTCATCGGCTGGAGCGCACCTTC
few	TRBJ2-1	TRBV7-8	TRBD1	CASSLRGTAGTNEQFF	TGTGCCAGCAGCTTAAGAGGGACAGCTGGAACCAATGAGCAGTTCTTC
.	TRBJ2-2	TRBV9	.	CASSPRGDTDTGELFF	TGTGCCAGCAGCCCCCGGGGCGACACGGACACCGGGGAGCTGTTTTTT
.	TRBJ2-1	TRBV7-9	TRBD1	CASSQFPDRGRSNEQFF	TGTGCCAGCAGCCAATTCCCGGACAGGGGGCGTTCGAATGAGCAGTTCTTC
.	TRBJ2-5	TRBV10-2	.	CASSDPGARQETQYF	TGCGCCAGCAGTGATCCGGGGGCCAGGCAAGAGACCCAGTACTTC
few	TRBJ2-3	TRBV5-1	.	CASSLGHPSTDTQYF	TGCGCCAGCAGCTTAGGCCACCCTAGCACAGATACGCAGTATTTT
few	TRBJ2-2	TRBV29-1	.	CSVEDPPNTGELFF	TGCAGCGTTGAAGATCCGCCGAACACCGGGGAGCTGTTTTTT
.	TRBJ1-2	TRBV20-1	TRBD1	CSAAGQGDPYGYTF	TGCAGTGCAGCGGGACAGGGGGACCCCTATGGCTACACCTTC
few	TRBJ2-5	TRBV20-1	.	CSACTGLRKTQYF	TGCAGTGCTTGCACAGGGTTGAGGAAGACCCAGTACTTC
.	TRBJ2-7	TRBV20-1	.	CSAIARDKFYEQYF	TGCAGTGCGATAGCCCGGGACAAGTTCTACGAGCAGTACTTC
many	TRBJ2-1	TRBV12-3/TRBV12-4	TRBD2	CASSRDRGGNEQFF	TGTGCCAGCAGTCGGGACCGGGGGGGGAATGAGCAGTTCTTC
few	TRBJ2-1	TRBV19	TRBD1	CASSIGTGGHNEQFF	TGTGCCAGTAGTATTGGGACAGGGGGACACAATGAGCAGTTCTTC
.	TRBJ2-7	TRBV18	.	CASSPAAGVNYEQYF	TGTGCCAGCTCACCTGCGGCAGGGGTTAACTACGAGCAGTACTTC
few	TRBJ2-3	TRBV5-1	.	CASSLLVWSATHTDTQYF	TGCGCCAGCAGCTTGTTAGTGTGGTCCGCTACACACACAGATACGCAGTATTTT
.	TRBJ2-2	TRBV6-1	.	CASSARVAGSTGELFF	TGTGCCAGCAGTGCTCGCGTGGCAGGGTCAACCGGGGAGCTGTTTTTT
few	TRBJ2-1	TRBV15	.	CATRSNSLPNEQFF	TGTGCCACCAGATCCAACAGCCTCCCCAATGAGCAGTTCTTC
.	TRBJ2-5	TRBV10-3	.	CAIRPGGEKETQYF	TGTGCCATCAGGCCGGGTGGGGAGAAAGAGACCCAGTACTTC
once	TRBJ2-2	TRBV5-1	.	CASSLKRRGTGELFF	TGCGCCAGCAGTTTGAAACGCCGGGGCACCGGGGAGCTGTTTTTT
few	TRBJ2-7	TRBV11-2	.	CASSHVPLYEQYF	TGTGCCAGCAGCCACGTGCCCCTATACGAGCAGTACTTC
.	TRBJ2-5	TRBV11-3	TRBD2	CASSLGSGGPRETQYF	TGTGCCAGCAGCTTAGGTAGCGGGGGCCCGAGAGAGACCCAGTACTTC
once	TRBJ2-7	TRBV20-1	.	CSAKPGKVSYEQYF	TGCAGTGCGAAGCCGGGGAAAGTGTCCTACGAGCAGTACTTC
few	TRBJ2-3	TRBV11-1	TRBD2	CASSSPFLLAGVFTDTQYF	TGTGCCAGCAGCTCCCCATTCCTACTAGCGGGGGTTTTCACAGATACGCAGTATTTT
.	TRBJ1-5	TRBV12-3/TRBV12-4	TRBD1	CASSPTGAGGPQHF	TGTGCCAGCAGTCCAACAGGGGCCGGGGGGCCCCAGCATTTT
.	TRBJ2-7	TRBV12-3/TRBV12-4	TRBD2	CASSISGGGRVEQYF	TGTGCCAGCAGCATCTCGGGGGGAGGTCGGGTCGAGCAGTACTTC
.	TRBJ2-5	TRBV5-1	.	CASSLGLLLQETQYF	TGCGCCAGCAGCTTGGGACTCCTCCTTCAAGAGACCCAGTACTTC